This T cell receptor beta chain was identified in a study of cytomegalovirus exposure and HLA in healthy donors. General study results and limits: Analysis performed later found 15,000 or so TCR beta sequences associated with HLA alleles at 0.05 false discovery rate. Reportedly, HLA-A and HLA-B alleles of most subjects were accurately predicted from TCR beta.

The PCR employed 60 Vbeta primers together with 13 Jbeta primers. This table comes from immunoSEQ multiplex PCR, and its TCRdb copy is limited to in-frame clones, with some not included. The repertoire holds over 150,000 clones, with approximately 72% as singletons. Germline assignment: CDR1 LGHNA and CDR2 YSLEER. V lost 1 base and J 1 base, leaving 11 bases between the germline ends. The CDR3 consists of 15 residues. This clone was seen only a few times. Its antigen is unknown. This rearrangement joins TRBV4-3 to TRBJ2-7; D may be TRBD1 (5 bases). The sample comprised PBMCs. The TCR comes from a man aged 18 to 29 in good health and CMV-seronegative. CDR3 loop: CASSQGQSPSYEQYF. CDR3 nucleotide sequence: TGCGCCAGCAGCCAAGGACAGTCTCCTTCCTACGAGCAGTACTTC.